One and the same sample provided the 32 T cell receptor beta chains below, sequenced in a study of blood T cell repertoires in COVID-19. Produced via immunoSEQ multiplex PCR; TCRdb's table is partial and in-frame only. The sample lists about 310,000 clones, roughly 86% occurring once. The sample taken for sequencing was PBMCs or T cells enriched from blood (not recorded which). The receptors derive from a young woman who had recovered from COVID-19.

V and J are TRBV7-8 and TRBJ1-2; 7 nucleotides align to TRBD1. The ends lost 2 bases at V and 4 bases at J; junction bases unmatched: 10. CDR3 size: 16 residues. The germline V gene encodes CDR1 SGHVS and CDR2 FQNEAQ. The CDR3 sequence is CASSLRRGLMGYGYTF. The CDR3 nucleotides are TGTGCCAGCAGCTTAAGGAGGGGGCTTATGGGCTATGGCTACACCTTC.

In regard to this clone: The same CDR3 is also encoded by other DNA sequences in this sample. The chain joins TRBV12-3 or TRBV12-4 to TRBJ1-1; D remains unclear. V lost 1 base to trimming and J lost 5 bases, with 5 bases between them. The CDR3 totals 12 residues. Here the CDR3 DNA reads TGTGCCAGCAGTTTAGAAGAGACTGAAGCTTTCTTT. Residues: CASSLEETEAFF.

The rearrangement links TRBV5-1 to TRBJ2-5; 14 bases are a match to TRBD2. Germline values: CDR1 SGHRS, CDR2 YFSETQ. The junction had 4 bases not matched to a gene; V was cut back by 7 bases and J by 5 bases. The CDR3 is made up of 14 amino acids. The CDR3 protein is CASGTSGGEETQYF. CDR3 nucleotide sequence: TGCGCCAGCGGGACTAGCGGGGGTGAGGAGACCCAGTACTTC.

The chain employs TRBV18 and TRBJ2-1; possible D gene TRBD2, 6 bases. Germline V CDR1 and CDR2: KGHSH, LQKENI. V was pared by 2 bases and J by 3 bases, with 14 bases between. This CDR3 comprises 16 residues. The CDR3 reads CASSPSGSTRYNEQFF. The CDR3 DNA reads TGTGCCAGCTCACCATCCGGGAGTACCCGCTACAATGAGCAGTTCTTC. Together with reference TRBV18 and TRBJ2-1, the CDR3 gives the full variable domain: NAGVMQNPRHLVRRRGQEARLRCSPMKGHSHVYWYRQLPEEGLKFMVYLQKENIIDESGMPKERFSAEFPKEGPSILRIQQVVRGDSAAYFCASSPSGSTRYNEQFFGPGTRLTVL.

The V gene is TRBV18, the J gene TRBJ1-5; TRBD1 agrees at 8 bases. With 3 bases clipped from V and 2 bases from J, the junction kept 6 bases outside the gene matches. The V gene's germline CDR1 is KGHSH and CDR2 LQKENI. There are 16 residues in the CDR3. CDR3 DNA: TGTGCCAGCTCACCCTCAGGGGGCAGGGGCAATCAGCCCCAGCATTTT. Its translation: CASSPSGGRGNQPQHF.

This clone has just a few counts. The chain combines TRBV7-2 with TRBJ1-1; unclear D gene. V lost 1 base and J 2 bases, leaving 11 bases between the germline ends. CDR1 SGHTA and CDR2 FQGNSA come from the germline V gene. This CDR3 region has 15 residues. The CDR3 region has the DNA TGTGCCAGCAGCTTAGAGGTAGCACGAAACACTGAAGCTTTCTTT. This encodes CASSLEVARNTEAFF.

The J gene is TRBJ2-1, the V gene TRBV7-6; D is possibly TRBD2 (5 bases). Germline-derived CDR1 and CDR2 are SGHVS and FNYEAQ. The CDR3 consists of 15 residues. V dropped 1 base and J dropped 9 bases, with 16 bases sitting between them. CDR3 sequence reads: CASSLGLARGSEQFF. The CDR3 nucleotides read TGTGCCAGCAGCTTAGGGCTAGCCAGAGGGAGTGAGCAGTTCTTC. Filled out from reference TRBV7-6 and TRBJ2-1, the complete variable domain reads GAGVSQSPRYKVTKRGQDVALRCDPISGHVSLYWYRQALGQGPEFLTYFNYEAQQDKSGLPNDRFSAERPEGSISTLTIQRTEQRDSAMYRCASSLGLARGSEQFFGPGTRLTVL.

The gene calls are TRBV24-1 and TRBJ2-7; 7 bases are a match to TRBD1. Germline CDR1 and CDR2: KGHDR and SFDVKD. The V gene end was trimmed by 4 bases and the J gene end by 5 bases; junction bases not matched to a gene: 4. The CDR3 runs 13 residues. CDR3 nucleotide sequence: TGTGCCACCAGTGAGGTACAGGGGAACGAGCAGTACTTC. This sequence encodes CATSEVQGNEQYF.

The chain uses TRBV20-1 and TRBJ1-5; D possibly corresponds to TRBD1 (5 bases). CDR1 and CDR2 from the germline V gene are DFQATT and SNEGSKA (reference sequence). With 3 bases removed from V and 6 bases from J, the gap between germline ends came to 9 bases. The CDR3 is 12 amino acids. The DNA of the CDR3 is TGCAGTGCTAGTGGGGCAGGTCAGCCCCAGCATTTT. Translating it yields CSASGAGQPQHF.

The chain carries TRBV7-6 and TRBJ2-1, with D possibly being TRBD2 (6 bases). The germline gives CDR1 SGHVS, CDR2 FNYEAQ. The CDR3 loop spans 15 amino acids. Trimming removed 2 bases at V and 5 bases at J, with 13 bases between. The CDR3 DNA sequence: TGTGCCAGCAGCTTAAGACGGGGACTTGACAATGAGCAGTTCTTC. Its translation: CASSLRRGLDNEQFF.

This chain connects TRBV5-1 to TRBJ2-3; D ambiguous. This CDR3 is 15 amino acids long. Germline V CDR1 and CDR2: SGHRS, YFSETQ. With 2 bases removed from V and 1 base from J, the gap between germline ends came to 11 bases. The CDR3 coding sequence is TGCGCCAGCAGCTTACGGGTCGAGGGCACAGATACGCAGTATTTT. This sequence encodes CASSLRVEGTDTQYF.

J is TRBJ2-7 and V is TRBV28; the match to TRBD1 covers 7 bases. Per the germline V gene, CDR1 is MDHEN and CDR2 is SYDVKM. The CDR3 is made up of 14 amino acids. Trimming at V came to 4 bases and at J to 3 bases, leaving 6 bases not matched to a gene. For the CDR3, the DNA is TGTGCCAGCAGTTCCCAACAGGGGTTCTACGAGCAGTACTTC. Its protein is CASSSQQGFYEQYF.

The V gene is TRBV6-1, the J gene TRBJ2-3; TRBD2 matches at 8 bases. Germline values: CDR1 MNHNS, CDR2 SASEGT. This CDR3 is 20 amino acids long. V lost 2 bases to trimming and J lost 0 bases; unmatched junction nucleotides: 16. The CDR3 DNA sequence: TGTGCCAGCAGTGAATATTACAGCGGGGGCCCACTAACTAGCACAGATACGCAGTATTTT. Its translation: CASSEYYSGGPLTSTDTQYF.

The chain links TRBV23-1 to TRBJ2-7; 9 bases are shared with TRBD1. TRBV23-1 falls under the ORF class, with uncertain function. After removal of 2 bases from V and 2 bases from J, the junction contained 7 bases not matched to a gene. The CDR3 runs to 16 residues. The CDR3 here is CASSQTGGTGPYEQYF. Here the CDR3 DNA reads TGCGCCAGCAGTCAAACAGGGGGGACAGGGCCCTACGAGCAGTACTTC.

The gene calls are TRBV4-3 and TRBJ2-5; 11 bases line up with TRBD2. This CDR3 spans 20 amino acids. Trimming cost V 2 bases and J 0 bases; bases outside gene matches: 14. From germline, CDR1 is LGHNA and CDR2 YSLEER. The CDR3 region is CASSQTSGTSGRKYQETQYF. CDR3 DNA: TGCGCCAGCAGCCAAACCTCCGGGACTAGCGGACGAAAGTACCAAGAGACCCAGTACTTC.

The CDR3 coding sequence is TGCGCCAGCAGCCAAGAAGGGGGACAGGGTATCTACGAGCAGTACTTC. Amino acids: CASSQEGGQGIYEQYF. The chain couples TRBV4-3 to TRBJ2-7; TRBD1 matches 9 bases. The CDR3 has 16 amino acids. V lost 0 bases to trimming and J lost 3 bases; unmatched junction nucleotides: 6. In germline, CDR1 is LGHNA, CDR2 YSLEER.

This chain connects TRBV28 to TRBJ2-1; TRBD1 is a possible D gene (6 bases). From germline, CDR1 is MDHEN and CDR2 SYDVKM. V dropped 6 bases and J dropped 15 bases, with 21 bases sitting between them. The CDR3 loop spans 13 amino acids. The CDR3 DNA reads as TGTGCCAGCAGCCTGACAGGCGGACGGACGCGGTTCTTC. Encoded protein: CASSLTGGRTRFF.

In DNA, the CDR3 is TGTGCCACCAGTGATACGACCGGGACTAGCGGAGAGACCCAGTACTTC. Translation: CATSDTTGTSGETQYF. The V call is TRBV24-1, the J call TRBJ2-5, with 11 bases lining up with TRBD2. Trimming cost V 3 bases and J 4 bases; bases outside gene matches: 6. Per the germline V gene, CDR1 is KGHDR and CDR2 is SFDVKD. The CDR3 is 16 amino acids.

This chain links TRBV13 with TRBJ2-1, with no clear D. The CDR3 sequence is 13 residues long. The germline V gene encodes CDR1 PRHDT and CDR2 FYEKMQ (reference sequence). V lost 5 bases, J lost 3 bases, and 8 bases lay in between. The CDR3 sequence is CASSTAGYNEQFF. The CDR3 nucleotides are TGTGCCAGCAGCACAGCCGGCTACAATGAGCAGTTCTTC. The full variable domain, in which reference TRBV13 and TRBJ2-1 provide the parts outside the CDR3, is AAGVIQSPRHLIKEKRETATLKCYPIPRHDTVYWYQQGPGQDPQFLISFYEKMQSDKGSIPDRFSAQQFSDYHSELNMSSLELGDSALYFCASSTAGYNEQFFGPGTRLTVL.

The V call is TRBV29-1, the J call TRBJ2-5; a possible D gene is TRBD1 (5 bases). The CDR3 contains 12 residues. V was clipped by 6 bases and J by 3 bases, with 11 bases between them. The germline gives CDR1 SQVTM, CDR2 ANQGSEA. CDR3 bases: TGCAGCGTCAGTCAGGGTAAAGAGACCCAGTACTTC. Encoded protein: CSVSQGKETQYF.

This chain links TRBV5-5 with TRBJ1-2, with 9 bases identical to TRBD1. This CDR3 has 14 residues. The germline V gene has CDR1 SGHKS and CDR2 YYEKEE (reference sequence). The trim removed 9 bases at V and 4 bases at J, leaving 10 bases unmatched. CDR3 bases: TGTGCCACCGCTCCTGGACAGGGGCCCTATGGCTACACCTTC. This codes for CATAPGQGPYGYTF.

The CDR3 reads CASSLDLSGNTIYF. In DNA, the CDR3 is TGCGCCAGCAGCTTGGATCTCAGTGGAAACACCATATATTTT. The chain is built from TRBV5-1 and TRBJ1-3, with no clear D. From germline, CDR1 is SGHRS and CDR2 YFSETQ. The V end lost 0 bases, the J end lost 3 bases, and 7 bases lay between the germline ends. The CDR3 loop spans 14 amino acids.

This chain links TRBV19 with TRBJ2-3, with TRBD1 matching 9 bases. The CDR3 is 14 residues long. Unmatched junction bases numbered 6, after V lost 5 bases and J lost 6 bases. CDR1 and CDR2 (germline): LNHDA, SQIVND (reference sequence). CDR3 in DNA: TGTGCCAGTAGTTTACAGGGGGCTCCCGATACGCAGTATTTT. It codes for CASSLQGAPDTQYF.

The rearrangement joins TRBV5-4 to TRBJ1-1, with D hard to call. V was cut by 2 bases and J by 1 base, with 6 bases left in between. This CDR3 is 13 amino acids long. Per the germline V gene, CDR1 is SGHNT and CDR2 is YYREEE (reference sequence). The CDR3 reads CASSLRQNTEAFF. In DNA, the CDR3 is TGTGCCAGCAGCTTAAGACAGAACACTGAAGCTTTCTTT.

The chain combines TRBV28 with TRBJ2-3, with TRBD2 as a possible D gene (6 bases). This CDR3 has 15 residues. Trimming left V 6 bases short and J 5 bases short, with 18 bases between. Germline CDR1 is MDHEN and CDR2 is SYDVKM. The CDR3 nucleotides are TGTGCCAGCAGCCCCTCCGGGACTCCAAGAGATACGCAGTATTTT. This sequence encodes CASSPSGTPRDTQYF.

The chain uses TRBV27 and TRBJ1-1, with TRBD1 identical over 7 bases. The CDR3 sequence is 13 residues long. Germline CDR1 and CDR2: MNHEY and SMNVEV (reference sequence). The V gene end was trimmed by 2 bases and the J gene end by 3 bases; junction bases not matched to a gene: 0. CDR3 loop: CASSLQGDTEAFF. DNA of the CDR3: TGTGCCAGCAGTTTACAGGGGGACACTGAAGCTTTCTTT.

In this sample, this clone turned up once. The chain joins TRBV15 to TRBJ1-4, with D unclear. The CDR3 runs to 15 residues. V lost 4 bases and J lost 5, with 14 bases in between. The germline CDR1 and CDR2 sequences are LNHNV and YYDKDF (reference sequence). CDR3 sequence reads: CATSNTGRQNEKLFF. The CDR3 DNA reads TGTGCCACCAGCAATACCGGCAGGCAGAATGAAAAACTGTTTTTT.

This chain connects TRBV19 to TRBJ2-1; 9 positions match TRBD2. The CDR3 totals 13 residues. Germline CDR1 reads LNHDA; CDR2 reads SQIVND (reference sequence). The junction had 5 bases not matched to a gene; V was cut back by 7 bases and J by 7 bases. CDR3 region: CASKAGGRNEQFF. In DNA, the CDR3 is TGTGCCAGTAAGGCGGGAGGGCGAAATGAGCAGTTCTTC.

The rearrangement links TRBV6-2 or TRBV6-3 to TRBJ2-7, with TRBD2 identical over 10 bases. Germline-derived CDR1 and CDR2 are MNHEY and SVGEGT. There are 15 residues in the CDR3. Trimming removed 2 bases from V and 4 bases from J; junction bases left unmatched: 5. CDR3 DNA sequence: TGTGCCAGCAGTTACGATGAAGCGGGAGGGTACGAGCAGTACTTC. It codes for CASSYDEAGGYEQYF.

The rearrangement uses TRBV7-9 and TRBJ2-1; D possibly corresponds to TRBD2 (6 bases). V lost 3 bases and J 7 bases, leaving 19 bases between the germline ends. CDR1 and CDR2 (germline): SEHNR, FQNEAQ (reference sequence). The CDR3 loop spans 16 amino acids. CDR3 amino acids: CASSFWIWDSRNEQFF. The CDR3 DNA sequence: TGTGCCAGCAGCTTTTGGATATGGGACTCAAGGAATGAGCAGTTCTTC.

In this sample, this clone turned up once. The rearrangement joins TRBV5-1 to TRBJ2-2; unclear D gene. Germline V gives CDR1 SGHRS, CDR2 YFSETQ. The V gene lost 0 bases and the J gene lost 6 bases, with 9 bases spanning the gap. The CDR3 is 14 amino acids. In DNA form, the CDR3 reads TGCGCCAGCAGCTTGGAGGCGGCGTCCGGGGAGCTGTTTTTT. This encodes CASSLEAASGELFF.

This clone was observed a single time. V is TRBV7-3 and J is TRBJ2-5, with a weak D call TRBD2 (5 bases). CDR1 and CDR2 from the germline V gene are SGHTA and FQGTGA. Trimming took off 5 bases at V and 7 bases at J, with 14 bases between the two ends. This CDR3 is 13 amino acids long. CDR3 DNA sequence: TGTGCCAGCAGCAAGGACTCCGGTGGGACCCAGTACTTC. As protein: CASSKDSGGTQYF. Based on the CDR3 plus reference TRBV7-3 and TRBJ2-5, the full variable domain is GAGVSQTPSNKVTEKGKYVELRCDPISGHTALYWYRQSLGQGPEFLIYFQGTGAADDSGLPNDRFFAVRPEGSVSTLKIQRTERGDSAVYLCASSKDSGGTQYFGPGTRLLVL.